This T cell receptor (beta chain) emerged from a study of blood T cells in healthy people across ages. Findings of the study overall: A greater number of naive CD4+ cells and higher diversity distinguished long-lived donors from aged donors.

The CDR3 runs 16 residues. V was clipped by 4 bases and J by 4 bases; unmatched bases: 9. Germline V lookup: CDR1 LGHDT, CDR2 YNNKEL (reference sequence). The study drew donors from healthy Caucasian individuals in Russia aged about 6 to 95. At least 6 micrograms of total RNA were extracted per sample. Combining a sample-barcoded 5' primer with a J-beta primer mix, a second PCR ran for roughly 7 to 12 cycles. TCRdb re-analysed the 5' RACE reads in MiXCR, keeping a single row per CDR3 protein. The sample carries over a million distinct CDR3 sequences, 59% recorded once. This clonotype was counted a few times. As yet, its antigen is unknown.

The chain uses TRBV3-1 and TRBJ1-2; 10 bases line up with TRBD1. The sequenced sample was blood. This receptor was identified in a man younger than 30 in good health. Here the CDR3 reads CASSPDTGTGVYGYTF. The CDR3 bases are TGTGCCAGCAGCCCAGATACCGGGACAGGGGTCTATGGCTACACCTTC.